The 6 T cell receptor beta chains in this list originate from one sample, sequenced in a study of cytomegalovirus exposure and HLA in healthy donors. The PCR used 60 Vbeta and 13 Jbeta primers. Assay used: immunoSEQ multiplex PCR; TCRdb lists only in-frame clones, some missing. This table has approximately 200,000 clones, over 65% appearing once. The sample was PBMCs. These receptor sequences come from a boy between 2 and 10 years old in good health and CMV-seronegative.

This chain connects TRBV20-1 to TRBJ2-1; 10 bases are a match to TRBD1. This CDR3 has 11 amino acids. Germline V gene data show CDR1 as DFQATT and CDR2 as SNEGSKA (reference sequence). The CDR3 DNA follows: TGCAGCGGGACAGGGGAAGATGAGCAGTTCTTC. Protein: CSGTGEDEQFF.

CDR3 sequence reads: CATPNRGNRTGAFF. The CDR3 DNA reads as TGTGCCACCCCCAACAGGGGCAACCGCACGGGAGCTTTCTTT. This chain joins TRBV21-1 and TRBJ1-1; the table's D call, TRBD1, has no DNA check behind it. TRBV21-1 is labeled a pseudogene. The CDR3 contains 14 residues.

As to this clone: An end of the junction differs from the germline gene, which may be a read error. V and J are TRBV25-1 and TRBJ1-2, with D uncertain. CDR1 MGHDK and CDR2 SYGVNS come from the germline V gene. The CDR3 contains 13 residues. CDR3 in amino acids: CAGSDPTNYGYTF. In DNA form, the CDR3 reads TGTGCCGGCAGTGATCCTACTAACTATGGCTACACCTTC.

This clone came up a few times. The rearrangement uses TRBV7-2 and TRBJ1-2, with 8 bases matching TRBD1. This CDR3 region has 15 residues. V dropped 6 bases and J dropped 8; count of bases not matched to a gene: 14. Germline CDR1 and CDR2: SGHTA and FQGNSA. This chain's CDR3 is CASSYWGQGAQGYTF. The CDR3, as DNA: TGTGCCAGCAGTTACTGGGGGCAGGGGGCGCAGGGCTACACCTTC.

About this clone itself: The same CDR3 arises from other DNA sequences in this sample as well. The rearrangement joins TRBV27 to TRBJ1-2; D is perhaps TRBD1 (5 bases). Germline V gene sequence: CDR1 MNHEY, CDR2 SMNVEV (reference sequence). Trimming left V 3 bases short and J 1 base short, with 6 bases between. This CDR3 has 13 residues. In DNA, the CDR3 is TGTGCCAGCAGTTTGGGACTTAACTATGGCTACACCTTC. Its protein is CASSLGLNYGYTF.

The rearrangement links TRBV5-1 to TRBJ1-5, with D possibly being TRBD1 (5 bases). With 3 bases removed from V and 5 bases from J, the gap between germline ends came to 9 bases. CDR1 is SGHRS, CDR2 YFSETQ, per germline. CDR3 size: 13 residues. The CDR3 region is CASSSGGDQPQHF. Here the CDR3 DNA reads TGCGCCAGCAGCTCGGGAGGGGATCAGCCCCAGCATTTT. The entire variable domain, with the rest obtained from reference TRBV5-1 and TRBJ1-5, is as follows: KAGVTQTPRYLIKTRGQQVTLSCSPISGHRSVSWYQQTPGQGLQFLFEYFSETQRNKGNFPGRFSGRQFSNSRSEMNVSTLELGDSALYLCASSSGGDQPQHFGDGTRLSIL.